The present TCR beta chain was sequenced within a study of T cell repertoires in cytomegalovirus infection. On the study more broadly: Public TCR beta signature analysis indicated the presence of both CMV infection and matching HLA type. Broader study findings: Cumulative frequency (of public TCR beta family members) identified carriers of CMV plus the relevant HLA. In two of eight donors, the top clonotype was HLA-C-restricted CMV-specific.

CDR1 is SNHLY, CDR2 FYNNEI, per germline. Trimming cost V 8 bases and J 1 base; bases outside gene matches: 4. This CDR3 contains 14 residues. Regarding this clonotype: Antigen unknown.

TCRdb itself ran the reads through MiXCR, one entry per CDR3 protein. The sample holds a few hundred thousand distinct CDR3 sequences, about 20% seen once. The chain uses TRBV2 and TRBJ1-1; 10 nucleotides agree with TRBD1. This receptor was obtained from a human donor in good health (CMV status not recorded). Some clones in this sample may be carry-over from other donors' samples. This sample comprised cultured PBMCs, obtained from culture after CMV antigen stimulation. The CDR3 is CASVDRGRNTEAFF. The CDR3 region has the DNA TGTGCCAGCGTTGACAGGGGGCGGAACACTGAAGCTTTCTTT.